This record covers a single TCR beta chain. Germline V CDR1 and CDR2: SEHNR, FQNEAQ (reference sequence). Trimming took 5 bases from V and 4 from J, leaving 14 bases between them. The CDR3 consists of 14 residues. The data derive from a study of glioma-infiltrating T cells after dendritic cell vaccination. As to time point: after dendritic cell vaccination, including at tumor progression/relapse. Here immunoSEQ multiplex PCR was the method, and the copy in TCRdb shows in-frame clones only, minus some. The top ten clones hold over 2% of a sample with some 90,000 clones, more than 80% of them seen once.

The sample here was blood, taken after dendritic cell vaccination. The chain couples TRBV7-9 to TRBJ1-1; D unclear. The sequence was collected from a human donor with glioblastoma. The CDR3 sequence is CASSLNSASTEAFF. In DNA, the CDR3 is TGTGCCAGCAGCCTCAACAGTGCAAGCACTGAAGCTTTCTTT.